This entry lists 9 T cell receptor beta chains sequenced from one sample in a study of tumor and adjacent non-tumor tissue in lung cancer. This sample's RNA came from whole unsorted tissue. More than 3 cm separated this lung sample from the edge of the tumor. The library came from three nested PCR rounds adapted from ARM-PCR protocols. TCRdb independently ran MiXCR on the multiplex PCR reads; one entry per CDR3 protein. The sample holds tens of thousands of distinct CDR3 sequences, 55% to 70% seen once. Sequenced input: distant non-tumor lung tissue. Receptors originate from a woman aged 45-60 years with non-small cell lung cancer.

This clonotype has just a few counts. A single base separates this from a much larger clone, so it may be a read error. This chain connects TRBV4-3 to TRBJ2-5; TRBD1 matches 9 bases. Germline V lookup: CDR1 LGHNA, CDR2 YSLEER. The CDR3 has 14 amino acids. This CDR3 is CASGHRTGEGTQYF. DNA of the CDR3: TGCGCCAGCGGCCATAGGACAGGGGAAGGGACCCAGTACTTC.

A remark on this clonotype: At one of its ends the junction is not consistent with the germline gene, which may arise from a read error. The chain recombines TRBV11-2 with TRBJ1-6; D ambiguous. Germline loops: CDR1 SGHAT, CDR2 FQNNGV. The CDR3 has 18 residues. CDR3 bases: TGTGCCAGCAACTTAGATCTTACACGGTCGCCCTATAATTCACCCCTCCACTTT. Protein sequence: CASNLDLTRSPYNSPLHF.

A note on this clonotype: This likely comes from a read error, as the CDR3 has no conserved phenylalanine or tryptophan at its end. The DNA is left out, because the CDR3 cannot be placed on it with certainty; the CDR3 is given as TCRdb lists it. V and J are TRBV20-1 and TRBJ2-3; the table assigns TRBD2, which was not confirmed against the DNA. The V gene's germline CDR1 is DFQATT and CDR2 SNEGSKA (reference sequence). With termini counted, the CDR3 has 14 amino acids. The CDR3 is CSAPPGLGIDTQYL.

This clonotype has at least ten counts. The rearrangement joins TRBV7-9 to TRBJ2-6; TRBD1 is a possible D gene (6 bases). Germline V gene sequence: CDR1 SEHNR, CDR2 FQNEAQ (reference sequence). V lost 5 bases, J lost 0 bases, and 14 bases lay in between. The CDR3 totals 17 residues. This chain's CDR3 is CASSPPQGSSGANVLTF. Written as DNA, the CDR3 is TGTGCCAGCAGCCCCCCCCAGGGGAGCTCTGGGGCCAACGTCCTGACTTTC.

This chain links TRBV11-2 with TRBJ2-1; the D call may be TRBD1 or TRBD2 (5 bases each). Germline lookup yields CDR1 SGHAT and CDR2 FQNNGV. The CDR3 has 16 amino acids. Trimming removed 11 bases from V and 5 bases from J, with 25 bases in between. This CDR3 is CACNRMILVGDNEQFF. The CDR3, as DNA: TGTGCCTGCAACCGGATGATACTAGTGGGGGACAATGAGCAGTTCTTC.

With regard to this clonotype: With a much larger clone just one base away, this may be a read error. The V gene is TRBV5-4, the J gene TRBJ1-6; a weak D match, TRBD1 (6 bases). CDR3 length: 13 residues. CDR1 is SGHNT, CDR2 YYREEE, per germline (reference sequence). CDR3 amino acids: CVSSIGQNSPLHF. CDR3 bases: TGTGTCAGCAGCATCGGACAGAATTCACCCCTCCACTTT.

A note on this clonotype: Being one base from a much bigger clone, this may be a read error. Without the conserved terminal phenylalanine or tryptophan, this CDR3 likely stems from a read error. This chain joins TRBV6-2 or TRBV6-3 and TRBJ1-1, with D possibly matching TRBD1 (6 bases). Germline V gives CDR1 MNHEY, CDR2 SVGEGT. V lost 6 bases to trimming and J lost 5 bases, with 19 bases between them. This CDR3 has 15 amino acids. This chain's CDR3 is CASRNTGGGATEAFS. CDR3 nucleotides: TGTGCCAGCAGAAACACCGGCGGGGGCGCGACTGAAGCTTTCTCT.

Comments on this clonotype: Possible read error: a much larger clone is one base away. The CDR3 DNA reads as TGTGCCAGCAGTTACGGGGTAGGCGACAAAGCTTTCTTT. Its protein is CASSYGVGDKAFF. The chain employs TRBV6-2 or TRBV6-3 and TRBJ1-1; D is unresolved. This CDR3 has 13 amino acids. Trimming shortened V by 2 bases and J by 9 bases, and 13 bases separated the two germline ends. Germline V gene lookup returns CDR1 MNHEY and CDR2 SVGEGT.

A note on this clonotype: No conserved phenylalanine or tryptophan is present at the end of the CDR3, so a read error is the likely explanation. The V gene is TRBV11-3, the J gene TRBJ2-3; possibly TRBD1 or TRBD2 for D (5 bases each). The length of the CDR3 is 13 residues. Germline CDR1 reads SGHNT; CDR2 reads YENEEA. The chain's CDR3 is CASSRRGTNTQYL. For the CDR3, the DNA is TGTGCGAGCAGCCGCCGGGGCACAAATACGCAGTATTTG.